The rows below give T cell receptor beta chains drawn from one sample of a study of OX40 agonist ivuxolimab in advanced cancers. Using immunoSEQ multiplex PCR, the repertoire was profiled, and TCRdb retains in-frame clones only, with some absent. Counted here are nearly 110,000 clones, around 93% occurring once; the ten biggest clones make up 1.2%. The sample was CD4+ or CD8+ T cells sorted from blood, taken in a trial of the OX40 agonist ivuxolimab. These receptors all come from an adult with an advanced solid tumor such as melanoma, head and neck, liver or kidney cancer. Both conserved end residues are part of each CDR3. Fields, in order: D gene, V gene, J gene, clone size, CDR3 DNA, CDR3 protein. A D gene is named only where the DNA matches it firmly. The listing skips clone size in some rows; elsewhere it reads once, few, many or a size class.

d_gene: NA; v_gene: TRBV20-1; j_gene: TRBJ2-1; abundance: NA; CDR3nt: TGCAGTGAAGGGCATTACAATGAGCAGTTCTTC; CDR3aa: CSEGHYNEQFF
d_gene: NA; v_gene: TRBV29-1; j_gene: TRBJ1-1; abundance: NA; CDR3nt: TGCAGCGCTTCCGGACGGAGGAACACTGAAGCTTTCTTT; CDR3aa: CSASGRRNTEAFF
d_gene: NA; v_gene: TRBV5-1; j_gene: TRBJ1-1; abundance: NA; CDR3nt: TGCGCCAGCAGCCTGGGGGCAGGGAACACTGAAGCTTTCTTT; CDR3aa: CASSLGAGNTEAFF
d_gene: NA; v_gene: TRBV7-9; j_gene: TRBJ2-7; abundance: once; CDR3nt: TGTGCCAGCAGCGAAGACTGGGGGGCCTACGAGCAGTACTTC; CDR3aa: CASSEDWGAYEQYF
d_gene: NA; v_gene: TRBV11-3; j_gene: TRBJ1-1; abundance: NA; CDR3nt: TGTGCCAGCAGCTTACGGGACGAAGCTTTCTTT; CDR3aa: CASSLRDEAFF
d_gene: TRBD2; v_gene: TRBV2; j_gene: TRBJ2-7; abundance: NA; CDR3nt: TGTGCCAGCATTCGGACTAGCGGAGCCTACGAGCAGTACTTC; CDR3aa: CASIRTSGAYEQYF
d_gene: TRBD1; v_gene: TRBV10-3; j_gene: TRBJ1-4; abundance: NA; CDR3nt: TGTGCCACCCGAGCAGGGACAGGGGACAGGACTAATGAAAAACTGTTTTTT; CDR3aa: CATRAGTGDRTNEKLFF
d_gene: NA; v_gene: TRBV7-9; j_gene: TRBJ2-7; abundance: once; CDR3nt: TGTGCCAGCAGCTTTGGCGGTAGCTCCTACGAGCAGTACTTC; CDR3aa: CASSFGGSSYEQYF
d_gene: TRBD1; v_gene: TRBV5-1; j_gene: TRBJ2-1; abundance: NA; CDR3nt: TGCGCCAGCAGCTTGTCAGGGGGATCGCAATATGAGCAGTTCTTC; CDR3aa: CASSLSGGSQYEQFF
d_gene: TRBD2; v_gene: TRBV6-4; j_gene: TRBJ2-3; abundance: NA; CDR3nt: TGTGCCAGCAGCGGGACTAGCGGGATAGATACGCAGTATTTT; CDR3aa: CASSGTSGIDTQYF
d_gene: NA; v_gene: TRBV30; j_gene: TRBJ2-1; abundance: NA; CDR3nt: TGTGCCTGCCAGCCTCGCTCCTACAATGAGCAGTTCTTC; CDR3aa: CACQPRSYNEQFF
d_gene: TRBD1; v_gene: TRBV19; j_gene: TRBJ2-1; abundance: NA; CDR3nt: TGTGCCAGTAGTATGGCCGGGACAGGGGGGAACTACAATGAGCAGTTCTTC; CDR3aa: CASSMAGTGGNYNEQFF
d_gene: NA; v_gene: TRBV6-4; j_gene: TRBJ1-1; abundance: once; CDR3nt: TGTGCCAGCAGTGACTCGATAGGGAGCACTGAAGCTTTCTTT; CDR3aa: CASSDSIGSTEAFF
d_gene: NA; v_gene: TRBV28; j_gene: TRBJ2-7; abundance: NA; CDR3nt: TGTGCCAGCAGTTTGGAGATTTCCGAGCAGTACTTC; CDR3aa: CASSLEISEQYF
d_gene: NA; v_gene: TRBV19; j_gene: TRBJ1-1; abundance: once; CDR3nt: TGTGCCAGTAGTATAAACGAGAACACTGAAGCTTTCTTT; CDR3aa: CASSINENTEAFF
d_gene: TRBD1; v_gene: TRBV6-6; j_gene: TRBJ2-1; abundance: NA; CDR3nt: TGTGCCAGCAGTTACTCGGGGACAGGGGGGCATGAGCAGTTCTTC; CDR3aa: CASSYSGTGGHEQFF
d_gene: NA; v_gene: TRBV7-9; j_gene: TRBJ2-1; abundance: once; CDR3nt: TGTGCCAGCAGCCGACCGGGACTGGCCGCCTACAATGAGCAGTTCTTC; CDR3aa: CASSRPGLAAYNEQFF
d_gene: NA; v_gene: TRBV7-2; j_gene: TRBJ1-3; abundance: NA; CDR3nt: NA; CDR3aa: CASSLPIDTPYIF
d_gene: NA; v_gene: TRBV9; j_gene: TRBJ1-6; abundance: NA; CDR3nt: TGTGCCAGCAGCGTAGAGGGCAGCCCGAGCTCCTATAATTCACCCCTCCACTTT; CDR3aa: CASSVEGSPSSYNSPLHF
d_gene: NA; v_gene: TRBV12-5; j_gene: TRBJ1-5; abundance: NA; CDR3nt: TGTGCTAGTGCTTTGGGTGATCAGCCCCAGCATTTT; CDR3aa: CASALGDQPQHF
d_gene: NA; v_gene: TRBV11-2; j_gene: TRBJ2-2; abundance: NA; CDR3nt: TGTGCCAGCAGCAAATCCGGGGCCAGACGGGCCGGGGAGCTGTTTTTT; CDR3aa: CASSKSGARRAGELFF
d_gene: NA; v_gene: TRBV2; j_gene: TRBJ1-2; abundance: NA; CDR3nt: TGTGCCAGCAGAGGGGCAGGGAGGATGTATGGCTACACCTTC; CDR3aa: CASRGAGRMYGYTF
d_gene: NA; v_gene: TRBV19; j_gene: TRBJ2-7; abundance: once; CDR3nt: TGTGCCAGTAGTATGAATAGGGGAGCCTCCTACGAGCAGTACTTC; CDR3aa: CASSMNRGASYEQYF
d_gene: NA; v_gene: TRBV9; j_gene: TRBJ2-7; abundance: once; CDR3nt: TGTGCCAGCAGCGTAGGGCAGGACCCCTACGAGCAGTACTTC; CDR3aa: CASSVGQDPYEQYF
d_gene: TRBD1; v_gene: TRBV7-2; j_gene: TRBJ1-5; abundance: NA; CDR3nt: TGTGCCAGCAGCTTAGGACAGGGGGCTAGGCAGCCCCAGCATTTT; CDR3aa: CASSLGQGARQPQHF
d_gene: TRBD2; v_gene: TRBV28; j_gene: TRBJ2-3; abundance: NA; CDR3nt: TGTGCCAGCATCCCCCCAGGCCAGAAGATTGGACTAGCGGGACCAGATTTAACAGATACGCAGTATTTT; CDR3aa: CASIPPGQKIGLAGPDLTDTQYF
d_gene: TRBD1; v_gene: TRBV15; j_gene: TRBJ2-3; abundance: NA; CDR3nt: TGTGCCACCAGCAGGGAGTCAGGGGGTCTCGGGGATACGCAGTATTTT; CDR3aa: CATSRESGGLGDTQYF
d_gene: NA; v_gene: TRBV27; j_gene: TRBJ1-5; abundance: NA; CDR3nt: TGTGCCAGCAGTTTCGGAACAGGGCTTTGGGGCAATCAGCCCCAGCATTTT; CDR3aa: CASSFGTGLWGNQPQHF